One and the same sample provided the 5 T cell receptor beta chains below, sequenced in a study of beta chain features in type 1 diabetes. Study results and limitations: Among patients with Type 1 diabetes, TCRB CDR3s were moderately but significantly shorter in every one of the four CD4+ subsets.

Every isolated RNA sample was fully reverse transcribed, so sequencing captured expressed TCRB transcripts. The assay was immunoSEQ multiplex PCR, and TCRdb's table has in-frame clones only and misses some. Among under 300,000 clones listed, under 20% were seen once. These TCRs are of unknown antigen specificity. Sequencing input: naive CD4+ T cells from blood. These receptors were collected from a young man with type 1 diabetes.

This chain's CDR3 is CASSLGDRRNTGELFF. The CDR3 DNA reads TGTGCCAGCAGCTTAGGGGACAGGAGGAACACCGGGGAGCTGTTTTTT. The rearrangement links TRBV7-9 to TRBJ2-2; 8 bases match TRBD1. Germline V lookup: CDR1 SEHNR, CDR2 FQNEAQ (reference sequence). This CDR3 region has 16 residues. The trim removed 1 base at V and 1 base at J, leaving 2 bases unmatched. The whole variable domain, remainder taken from reference TRBV7-9 and TRBJ2-2, is DTGVSQNPRHKITKRGQNVTFRCDPISEHNRLYWYRQTLGQGPEFLTYFQNEAQLEKSRLLSDRFSAERPKGSFSTLEIQRTEQGDSAMYLCASSLGDRRNTGELFFGEGSRLTVL.

The CDR3 DNA is TGTGCCAGCAGCGGAAGGCAGCGGAGAAGCACAGATACGCAGTATTTT. Translating gives CASSGRQRRSTDTQYF. This chain joins TRBV9 and TRBJ2-3; possibly TRBD2 for D (5 bases). The V and J ends lost 3 bases and 0 bases respectively, with 14 bases between them. The CDR3 is 16 amino acids. From germline, CDR1 is SGDLS and CDR2 YYNGEE. Together with reference TRBV9 and TRBJ2-3, the CDR3 gives the full variable domain: DSGVTQTPKHLITATGQRVTLRCSPRSGDLSVYWYQQSLDQGLQFLIQYYNGEERAKGNILERFSAQQFPDLHSELNLSSLELGDSALYFCASSGRQRRSTDTQYFGPGTRLTVL.

This rearrangement joins TRBV4-1 to TRBJ2-7; D may be TRBD1 (6 bases). The CDR3 covers 14 residues. In germline, CDR1 is MGHRA, CDR2 YSYEKL. Trimming removed 3 bases from V and 3 bases from J, with 12 bases in between. CDR3 DNA sequence: TGCGCCAGCAGCCACCAAACAGGGCTCTACGAGCAGTACTTC. Translating it yields CASSHQTGLYEQYF.

This chain uses TRBV7-9 with TRBJ2-1; D is perhaps TRBD2 (5 bases). The CDR3 spans 19 residues. The germline V and J ends were trimmed by 0 bases and 7 bases, with 25 bases remaining between them. From germline, CDR1 is SEHNR and CDR2 FQNEAQ (reference sequence). CDR3 in DNA: TGTGCCAGCAGCTTAGCCTCGACTGGCGGGCCCCAAACAGTGAATGAGCAGTTCTTC. Its translation is CASSLASTGGPQTVNEQFF. Using reference TRBV7-9 and TRBJ2-1 for the parts outside the CDR3, the full variable domain is DTGVSQNPRHKITKRGQNVTFRCDPISEHNRLYWYRQTLGQGPEFLTYFQNEAQLEKSRLLSDRFSAERPKGSFSTLEIQRTEQGDSAMYLCASSLASTGGPQTVNEQFFGPGTRLTVL.

This sequence joins TRBV4-2 and TRBJ1-1, with TRBD1 matching over 7 bases. Per germline, CDR1 LGHNA and CDR2 YNFKEQ. Trimming took 1 base from V and 4 from J; bases not matched to a gene: 9. The CDR3 has 16 residues. The DNA for the CDR3 is TGTGCCAGCAGCCAAGCCGACAGGGTTGGGCGCACTGAAGCTTTCTTT. Protein sequence: CASSQADRVGRTEAFF.